Following are 5 T cell receptor beta chains from one sample sequenced in a study of PD-L1 blockade in urothelial cancer. Time point described: pretreatment peripheral blood. TCRdb's table, derived via immunoSEQ multiplex PCR, lists solely in-frame clones and lacks some. The table has tens of thousands of clones, approximately 81% seen once; the top ten hold 2.5% to 4%. Sequenced material: PBMCs, taken around atezolizumab (anti-PD-L1) treatment. These receptors all stem from a man aged 70-80 years with urothelial cancer.

This clone has only one observation. The chain couples TRBV11-2 to TRBJ2-2; TRBD2 matches 8 bases. Germline trimming cut 1 base from V and 7 bases from J; bases unmatched to any gene: 8. Germline CDR1 is SGHAT and CDR2 is FQNNGV. This CDR3 is 16 amino acids long. CDR3 loop: CASSLGGGRLGGELFF. DNA for the CDR3: TGTGCCAGCAGCTTAGGTGGCGGGAGGTTGGGCGGGGAGCTGTTTTTT.

V and J are TRBV30 and TRBJ2-7; perhaps TRBD1 as D (5 bases). CDR1 is GTSNPN and CDR2 is SVGIG in the germline V gene (reference sequence). V lost 3 bases to trimming and J lost 1 base, with 10 bases between them. This CDR3 is 13 amino acids long. The CDR3 coding sequence is TGTGCCTGGAGCCGTGGGGCGTCCTACGAGCAGTACTTC. Translation: CAWSRGASYEQYF.

The gene calls are TRBV5-4 and TRBJ2-3; tentatively, D is TRBD2 (5 bases). This CDR3 region has 16 residues. V was trimmed by 0 bases and J by 0 bases, leaving 11 bases between them. Germline V gene sequence: CDR1 SGHNT, CDR2 YYREEE (reference sequence). CDR3 sequence (DNA): TGTGCCAGCAGCTTGGAAGTGACTACTAGCACAGATACGCAGTATTTT. Protein: CASSLEVTTSTDTQYF.

The chain links TRBV6-5 to TRBJ1-5; 7 positions match TRBD1. Trimming removed 5 bases from V and 6 bases from J; junction bases left unmatched: 10. CDR1 is MNHEY and CDR2 is SVGAGI in the germline V gene. There are 15 residues in the CDR3. The CDR3 DNA reads TGTGCCAGCAGTCCTGACAGGGAAGACTCTCAGCCCCAGCATTTT. Its protein is CASSPDREDSQPQHF.

V usage is TRBV7-2 and J usage is TRBJ2-7; 9 bases are shared with TRBD2. Trimming removed 5 bases from V and 5 bases from J; junction bases left unmatched: 10. The CDR3 runs 15 residues. Germline CDR1 is SGHTA and CDR2 is FQGNSA. This CDR3 is CASSPQAGGTHEQYF. Here the CDR3 DNA reads TGTGCCAGCAGCCCCCAGGCGGGAGGGACCCACGAGCAGTACTTC.